Listed below are T cell receptor beta chains from one sample, sequenced in a study of T-cell reconstitution after alpha-beta-depleted transplantation in children. TCRdb recomputed calls from the PCR reads with MiXCR, one row per CDR3 protein. The profile shows 250,000 to 300,000 distinct CDR3 sequences, 10% of them singletons. Source: PBMCs, taken before TCRalphabeta/CD19-depleted stem cell transplant. All receptors come from a boy less than two years old with acute myeloid leukemia, due to receive a stem cell transplant. Each CDR3 is given with its conserved first and last residue. The order of the fields is V gene, J gene, clone size, D gene, CDR3 DNA, CDR3 protein. A D gene is named only where the DNA matches it firmly. Expanded clones get a size class; other rows say once, few or many, or leave the size out.

>TRBV6-2/TRBV6-3|TRBJ2-1|many|-
TGTGCCAGCAGTTCAACAGGGCCCGGGACCTACAATGAGCAGTTCTTC
CASSSTGPGTYNEQFF
>TRBV20-1|TRBJ2-3|many|-
TGCAGTGCTCCCCGGACGCGCCTCACAGATACGCAGTATTTT
CSAPRTRLTDTQYF
>TRBV7-2|TRBJ2-1|-|-
TGTGCCAGCAGCTACGTCGCGGTAGACAATGAGCAGTTCTTC
CASSYVAVDNEQFF
>TRBV29-1|TRBJ2-7|many|-
TGCAGCGTTGAAGCCCCGGACGACTACGAGCAGTACTTC
CSVEAPDDYEQYF
>TRBV12-3/TRBV12-4|TRBJ1-1|-|-
TGTGCCAGCAGGGAGGCTTATTTCAACACTGAAGCTTTCTTT
CASREAYFNTEAFF
>TRBV7-2|TRBJ2-2|many|-
TGTGCCAGCAGCTGGACTGGCGGAGTCTACGGGGAGCTGTTTTTT
CASSWTGGVYGELFF
>TRBV3-1|TRBJ2-1|few|TRBD1
TGTGCCAGCAGCCAAAGGGACAGGGTGAATGAGCAGTTCTTC
CASSQRDRVNEQFF
>TRBV18|TRBJ2-2|many|-
TGTGCCAGCTCACCAAAACTCACCGGGGAGCTGTTTTTT
CASSPKLTGELFF
>TRBV28|TRBJ2-2|many|-
TGTGCCAGCAGTTTAATAGCCGGGACAACGCCGAACACCGGGGAGCTGTTTTTT
CASSLIAGTTPNTGELFF
>TRBV11-1|TRBJ2-5|many|TRBD1
TGTGCCAGCAGCGGACTGACAGGGGGCTGGGAAGAGACCCAGTACTTC
CASSGLTGGWEETQYF
>TRBV5-1|TRBJ2-1|many|TRBD2
TGCGCCAGCGCGACTAGCGGGGGTTCCTACAATGAGCAGTTCTTC
CASATSGGSYNEQFF
>TRBV7-8|TRBJ1-3|many|-
TGTGCCAGCAGCTGGGGTCGAAACACCATATATTTT
CASSWGRNTIYF
>TRBV11-2|TRBJ1-3|many|-
TGTGCCAGCAGCTTAGTCCGCTACTCTGGAAACACCATATATTTT
CASSLVRYSGNTIYF
>TRBV5-6|TRBJ2-3|many|-
TGTGCCAGCAGCTTGAGGTCCCGGGCAGATACGCAGTATTTT
CASSLRSRADTQYF
>TRBV10-2|TRBJ2-2|many|-
TGCGCCAGCAGGGACGCCATGAACACCGGGGAGCTGTTTTTT
CASRDAMNTGELFF
>TRBV2|TRBJ2-3|many|TRBD1
TGTGCCAGCAGCCCGGACAGGGTGGGAGATACGCAGTATTTT
CASSPDRVGDTQYF
>TRBV28|TRBJ1-2|many|-
TGTGCCAGCAGTTTCGCCTACCCTAACTATGGCTACACCTTC
CASSFAYPNYGYTF
>TRBV4-2|TRBJ2-1|many|-
TGTGCCAGCAGCCAAGCTCTCGGTAGTGAGCAGTTCTTC
CASSQALGSEQFF
>TRBV29-1|TRBJ2-5|many|-
TGCAGCGTTGGAGAGGGTGAGACCCAGTACTTC
CSVGEGETQYF
>TRBV20-1|TRBJ2-2|-|-
TGCAGTGCTAGAGGACCGGACACCGGGGAGCTGTTTTTT
CSARGPDTGELFF
>TRBV4-1|TRBJ2-1|many|-
TGCGCCAGCAGCCAAGGATACGGGCAGTTCTTC
CASSQGYGQFF
>TRBV20-1|TRBJ2-7|many|TRBD2
TGCAGTGCTCCGGGACTAGCCGACTACGAGCAGTACTTC
CSAPGLADYEQYF
>TRBV4-3|TRBJ2-1|few|TRBD2
TGCGCCAGCAGCCTATGGTCGGCTAGCGGCTACAATGAGCAGTTCTTC
CASSLWSASGYNEQFF
>TRBV5-5|TRBJ2-7|many|-
TGTGCCAGCAGCTACGGAAGGGGCGAGCAGTACTTC
CASSYGRGEQYF
>TRBV11-2|TRBJ2-1|many|-
TGTGCCAGCAGCCTCACAAAGGCGCCTACGGGCCAGTTCTTC
CASSLTKAPTGQFF
>TRBV7-8|TRBJ2-1|many|-
TGTGCCAGCAGCTTAGAACTAGAGGGTTACAATGAGCAGTTCTTC
CASSLELEGYNEQFF
>TRBV7-6|TRBJ1-2|few|-
TGTGCCAGCAGCTTGCTCAGTGTGGCTAACTATGGCTACACCTTC
CASSLLSVANYGYTF
>TRBV9|TRBJ2-1|many|-
TGTGCCAGCACCCCCCGGGGAGGCCCCTACAATGAGCAGTTCTTC
CASTPRGGPYNEQFF
>TRBV5-1|TRBJ2-1|many|-
TGCGCCAGCAGCTTGGCCGGGGCAGGGCCCAATGAGCAGTTCTTC
CASSLAGAGPNEQFF
>TRBV5-6|TRBJ2-7|many|-
TGTGCCAGCAGCTTGTTGGAGTCCCAATACGAGCAGTACTTC
CASSLLESQYEQYF
>TRBV20-1|TRBJ2-3|few|-
TGCAGTGCCAGCCAGGACTCAGGGACAGATACGCAGTATTTT
CSASQDSGTDTQYF
>TRBV12-3/TRBV12-4|TRBJ1-2|-|TRBD1
TGTGCCAGCAGCCCCGTCCGGACAGGGATCCCTACTGGCTATGGCTACACCTTC
CASSPVRTGIPTGYGYTF
>TRBV12-3/TRBV12-4|TRBJ2-5|few|TRBD2
TGTGCCAGCAGTTTAGAGGGAGCGGGGCGCGCTCAAGAGACCCAGTACTTC
CASSLEGAGRAQETQYF
>TRBV5-6|TRBJ1-2|many|TRBD1
TGTGCCAGCAGCTCGGGACAGACCTATGGCTACACCTTC
CASSSGQTYGYTF
>TRBV28|TRBJ2-4|many|-
TGTGCCAGCAGTTGGCGACAGGAGAAAAACATTCAGTACTTC
CASSWRQEKNIQYF
>TRBV18|TRBJ2-7|-|-
TGTGCCAGCTCACCAAGGGGACAAGGCGAGCAGTACTTC
CASSPRGQGEQYF